This T cell receptor beta chain was retrieved from a study of blood T cell repertoires in COVID-19. Study-wide context: Samples came from the United States, Italy and Spain, spanning acute and convalescent COVID-19. In each case, the material was cDNA or gDNA derived from T cells, B-cell-depleted T cells, or PBMCs.

Germline V gene lookup returns CDR1 MNHEY and CDR2 SMNVEV (reference sequence). The CDR3 length is 15 residues. Trimming stripped 3 bases from V and 6 bases from J, with 15 bases between. As originally analysed: Amplification with reference gene primers provided the estimates of nucleated cell counts. TCRdb's table, derived via immunoSEQ multiplex PCR, lists solely in-frame clones and lacks some. That table is the source of V, J and clone size, and D and trimming were worked out from the DNA. The table lists 100,000 to 150,000 clones, around 85% of them singletons. The receptor was derived from a woman of 80 years or more with acute or convalescent COVID-19. The chain carries TRBV27 and TRBJ2-1; possibly TRBD2 for D (6 bases). The sequencing sample was made of peripheral blood. CDR3 nucleotide sequence: TGTGCCAGCAGTTTTGGGGGTCGGGGGTCCAATGAGCAGTTCTTC. It is translated as CASSFGGRGSNEQFF.